The entry below gives a single T cell receptor beta chain sequence along with its context. The target antigen is unknown. This sample includes further DNA sequences coding for the same CDR3. The data were produced by immunoSEQ multiplex PCR, yet TCRdb's version contains in-frame clones alone and is incomplete. The data contain over 100,000 clones, about 89% of them seen just once; the ten biggest clones take up less than 8.5%. V trimming: 9 bases; J trimming: 2 bases; junction bases outside the gene matches: 5. Germline V gene data show CDR1 as SNHLY and CDR2 as FYNNEI. This CDR3 has 14 residues. This entry belongs to a study of T cell responses to AZD1222 COVID-19 vaccine. Whole-study context: Recipients boosted at about 4 weeks or about 12 weeks are pooled.

Study-level findings and limits: Vaccine-related CD4 TCRs covered spike, predominating at 160-218 and 743-854. Within unmutated variant regions lay the reported targets of nearly half of spike-specific TCRs.

The specimen comprised peripheral blood, sampled on day 0 of AZD1222 vaccination. This sequence joins TRBV2 and TRBJ2-2, with TRBD1 matching over 8 bases. The source is an adult in good health. The chain's CDR3 is CASSDRVNTGELFF. The CDR3 nucleotides are TGTGCCAGTTCGGACAGGGTAAACACCGGGGAGCTGTTTTTT.